This T cell receptor beta chain emerged from a study of technical replicates of blood from a handful of donors. The V gene's germline CDR1 is MNHEY and CDR2 SVGAGI. V lost 5 bases and J lost 1, with 13 bases in between. The CDR3 loop spans 15 amino acids. TCRdb's copy holds only in-frame clones and misses some; the assay was immunoSEQ multiplex PCR. The table includes about 83,000 clones, 85% to 95% detected once. Source material: T cells isolated from PBMCs. V is TRBV6-5 and J is TRBJ2-3, with D possibly TRBD2 on 6 matching bases. The clonotype comes from a human donor in good health. The CDR3 spells CASSRGTLGTDTQYF. CDR3 in DNA: TGTGCCAGCAGTCGCGGGACTCTCGGCACAGATACGCAGTATTTT.